The rows below give T cell receptor beta chains drawn from one sample of a study of T-cell reconstitution after alpha-beta-depleted transplantation in children. A single record per CDR3 protein comes from TCRdb applying MiXCR to the PCR reads. The sample has around 580,000 distinct CDR3 sequences, 23% seen once; the top ten hold around an eighth. This specimen was PBMCs, mostly from graft donor cells, taken 360 days after TCRalphabeta/CD19-depleted stem cell transplant. These receptors were collected from a boy less than two years old who had a stem cell transplant for acute myeloid leukemia, so the T cells may come from the graft donor. The CDR3 runs from the conserved cysteine through the conserved F or W. The D gene is left open where the match is weak. For some rows the clone size is stated as once, few or many, or as a class when expanded; others skip it.

D gene	V gene	clone size	J gene	CDR3 protein	CDR3 DNA
TRBD2	TRBV20-1	many	TRBJ2-3	CSAPTFSGGRTDTQYF	TGCAGTGCTCCTACCTTTAGCGGGGGGAGGACAGATACGCAGTATTTT
.	TRBV28	.	TRBJ2-7	CASSIPSSRDLYEQYF	TGTGCCAGCAGTATCCCGTCGAGCAGGGACCTATACGAGCAGTACTTC
TRBD1	TRBV6-5	.	TRBJ1-2	CASSYSDRGPLGYTF	TGTGCCAGCAGTTACTCGGACAGGGGGCCGCTTGGCTACACCTTC
.	TRBV28	many	TRBJ2-3	CASIAGQRTDTQYF	TGTGCCAGCATTGCGGGACAGCGCACAGATACGCAGTATTTT
TRBD1	TRBV19	.	TRBJ2-1	CASSIRDRESDEQFF	TGTGCCAGTAGTATTCGGGACAGGGAGTCAGATGAGCAGTTCTTC
.	TRBV7-6	.	TRBJ1-6	CASSPHAGGDLHF	TGTGCCAGCAGCCCCCACGCCGGGGGGGACCTCCACTTT
.	TRBV5-5	many	TRBJ2-1	CASSSTGSPYNEQFF	TGTGCCAGCAGCTCCACGGGATCCCCCTACAATGAGCAGTTCTTC
.	TRBV12-3/TRBV12-4	many	TRBJ2-7	CASSPFGKGSEQYF	TGTGCCAGCAGTCCCTTCGGTAAAGGTTCCGAGCAGTACTTC
.	TRBV12-3/TRBV12-4	.	TRBJ2-1	CASSPIAPPNYNEQFF	TGTGCCAGCAGTCCGATAGCCCCCCCCAATTACAATGAGCAGTTCTTC
.	TRBV30	many	TRBJ1-1	CAWSGRGIRGPSVAFF	TGTGCCTGGAGTGGAAGGGGGATCCGGGGCCCATCAGTCGCTTTCTTT
TRBD2	TRBV6-2/TRBV6-3	few	TRBJ2-7	CASTLLAAGYEQYF	TGTGCCAGCACCCTACTAGCGGCGGGCTACGAGCAGTACTTC
.	TRBV6-1	.	TRBJ2-5	CASTLRGGIETQYF	TGTGCCAGCACCTTGCGAGGGGGGATAGAGACCCAGTACTTC
.	TRBV6-5	.	TRBJ2-6	CASSHDQTSSGANVLTF	TGTGCCAGCAGTCACGATCAGACGTCCTCTGGGGCCAACGTCCTGACTTTC
TRBD1	TRBV12-3/TRBV12-4	few	TRBJ2-7	CASSFEGQGVEQYF	TGTGCCAGCAGTTTTGAGGGACAGGGCGTCGAGCAGTACTTC
.	TRBV19	few	TRBJ2-3	CASSIGSGDDTQYF	TGTGCCAGTAGTATAGGTTCGGGGGACGATACGCAGTATTTT
.	TRBV2	.	TRBJ1-5	CASSEAQGGNQPQHF	TGTGCCAGCAGTGAAGCCCAGGGAGGCAATCAGCCCCAGCATTTT
.	TRBV6-2/TRBV6-3	few	TRBJ2-7	CASSYEPYEQYF	TGTGCCAGCAGTTATGAACCCTACGAGCAGTACTTC
TRBD1	TRBV12-3/TRBV12-4	few	TRBJ2-7	CASSFLGQPPYEQYF	TGTGCCAGCAGTTTCTTGGGACAGCCTCCTTACGAGCAGTACTTC
.	TRBV29-1	few	TRBJ2-5	CSPRQGETQYF	TGCAGCCCCCGGCAGGGGGAGACCCAGTACTTC
.	TRBV6-5	many	TRBJ2-6	CASSYEGSGANVLTF	TGTGCCAGCAGTTACGAGGGCTCTGGGGCCAACGTCCTGACTTTC
.	TRBV20-1	few	TRBJ2-1	CSAPYSIDEQFF	TGCAGTGCTCCCTATAGCATCGATGAGCAGTTCTTC
TRBD2	TRBV12-3/TRBV12-4	many	TRBJ2-1	CASSLVSGWEQFF	TGTGCCAGCAGTTTGGTTAGCGGGTGGGAGCAGTTCTTC
.	TRBV7-9	many	TRBJ2-4	CASSYTGAKNIQYF	TGTGCCAGCAGCTACACGGGAGCCAAAAACATTCAGTACTTC
.	TRBV27	.	TRBJ1-5	CASGVTTGTNQPQHF	TGTGCCAGCGGCGTAACGACCGGGACAAATCAGCCCCAGCATTTT
TRBD1	TRBV7-6	.	TRBJ1-1	CASSLVGTGANTEAFF	TGTGCCAGCAGCTTAGTAGGGACAGGGGCGAACACTGAAGCTTTCTTT
TRBD1	TRBV12-3/TRBV12-4	.	TRBJ1-6	CASSFEWSYRGRFSPLHF	TGTGCCAGCAGTTTCGAGTGGAGTTACAGGGGGCGTTTCTCACCCCTCCACTTT
.	TRBV9	.	TRBJ1-4	CASSAHGLRWEEKLFF	TGTGCCAGCAGCGCCCATGGGCTACGGTGGGAAGAAAAACTGTTTTTT
.	TRBV15	many	TRBJ2-7	CATSRDYSYEQYF	TGTGCCACCAGCAGAGATTACAGCTACGAGCAGTACTTC
TRBD1	TRBV12-3/TRBV12-4	few	TRBJ2-6	CASTSRAYTGAGANVLTF	TGTGCCAGCACGTCCCGGGCCTACACAGGGGCTGGGGCCAACGTCCTGACTTTC
TRBD2	TRBV11-2	many	TRBJ2-5	CASSLPSVSGGAETQYF	TGTGCCAGCAGCTTACCCTCCGTTAGCGGGGGGGCTGAGACCCAGTACTTC
.	TRBV28	few	TRBJ2-5	CASRSVAPRGQETQYF	TGTGCCAGCAGGTCGGTTGCACCTCGGGGGCAAGAGACCCAGTACTTC
TRBD1	TRBV29-1	.	TRBJ2-7	CSVVGDRGFDEQYF	TGCAGCGTTGTTGGTGACAGGGGGTTCGACGAGCAGTACTTC
.	TRBV12-3/TRBV12-4	.	TRBJ1-4	CASSETWEKLFF	TGTGCCAGCAGTGAGACGTGGGAAAAACTGTTTTTT
TRBD2	TRBV6-2/TRBV6-3	many	TRBJ2-7	CASRRPSGLSSYEQYF	TGTGCCAGCAGAAGACCTAGCGGGTTAAGCTCCTACGAGCAGTACTTC
TRBD1	TRBV27	once	TRBJ2-3	CASSRRTGRTDTQYF	TGTGCCAGCAGTCGCAGGACAGGTCGCACAGATACGCAGTATTTT
.	TRBV18	many	TRBJ1-2	CASSPRRAYGYTF	TGTGCCAGCTCACCACGAAGAGCCTATGGCTACACCTTC
TRBD1	TRBV4-1	many	TRBJ2-3	CASSKGQGGTDTQYF	TGCGCCAGCAGCAAAGGACAGGGCGGCACAGATACGCAGTATTTT
TRBD1	TRBV12-3/TRBV12-4	many	TRBJ2-3	CASIRTGVRGDTQYF	TGTGCCAGCATCCGGACAGGCGTTAGGGGAGATACGCAGTATTTT
.	TRBV5-1	many	TRBJ2-3	CASSRDGRADTQYF	TGCGCCAGCAGCCGGGACGGCCGTGCGGATACGCAGTATTTT
.	TRBV5-6	.	TRBJ1-2	CTSSSNYGYTF	TGTACCAGCAGTTCGAACTATGGCTACACCTTC
TRBD1	TRBV29-1	.	TRBJ1-1	CSVQGQGSPEAFF	TGCAGCGTTCAAGGACAGGGTTCTCCTGAAGCTTTCTTT
.	TRBV7-9	many	TRBJ2-1	CASSSTLQNEQFF	TGTGCCAGCAGCTCTACGTTACAGAATGAGCAGTTCTTC
.	TRBV29-1	many	TRBJ1-2	CSVENTPGFYGYTF	TGCAGCGTTGAGAACACACCTGGGTTCTATGGCTACACCTTC
TRBD1	TRBV12-3/TRBV12-4	many	TRBJ1-4	CASSKGQEGRKLFF	TGTGCCAGCAGTAAGGGACAGGAAGGAAGAAAACTGTTTTTT
TRBD1	TRBV20-1	many	TRBJ1-2	CSARQGLRYGYTF	TGCAGTGCTCGACAGGGACTACGCTATGGCTACACCTTC